This T cell receptor delta chain was identified during a study of Vδ1+ human thymocytes listed by TCRdb under 2018. With regard to the full study: mRNA-level TRG and TRD CDR3 repertoires of highly purified Vdelta1+ thymocytes from young children were characterised as a data resource. Earlier work had validated the multiplex-based CDR3 amplicon strategy against 5'RACE-based methods for generating CDR3 amplicons. Points the paper makes about the study in general: No clustering by age or sex was observed, so analyses did not stratify donors by these variables. Thymic TRG and TRD repertoires appeared highly polyclonal with Gaussian CDR3 length distributions, unlike oligoclonal peripheral blood repertoires. The authors advised highly purified populations and single-cell validation, since unexpected Vdelta2 sequences could cause misinterpretation of bulk repertoire data. Many TRG clonotypes were shared between donors (up to about 6.9x10^3), whereas TRD repertoires were essentially private (max roughly 100 shared). Although sort purity was high, approximately 19% of thymic TRD sequences were Vdelta2 (with a few Vdelta3), in contrast to the peripheral blood Vdelta1+ controls.

Thymic samples were depleted of alphabeta T cells, then CD3+ TCRVdelta1+ TCRVdelta2- thymocytes were FACS-sorted. Sorted Vdelta1+ thymocyte purity ranged from roughly 97% to 99.6%. Thymic specimens were obtained from 8 paediatric patients, aged from about 5 days to 17 months, who were undergoing corrective cardiac surgery. Thymic tissue was dispersed, and mononuclear cells were isolated on a Histopaque-1077 density gradient. For staining, the antibodies used were anti-TCRVdelta1 clone TS8.2, anti-TCRVdelta2 clone B6, anti-CD3 clone HIT3a and anti-TCRalphabeta clone IP26. RNA was isolated using the RNeasy mini kit, and reverse transcription was performed with Superscript III. Multiplex PCR was used to generate CDR3 amplicons, with pooled V-gene forward primers and a constant-region reverse primer carrying Illumina adaptor overhangs. After gel purification, the amplicons were indexed with Nextera index primers during approximately 8 additional PCR cycles and then purified using AMPure XP beads. The libraries were sequenced on an Illumina MiSeq using paired-end 250 bp reads, dual indexing and an approximately 20% PhiX spike-in. The paper's data handling went like this. FastQC was used to check read quality, and ea-utils fastq-join was used to merge TRG read pairs. Sequences were annotated with IMGT/HighV-QUEST, keeping only productive sequences with unambiguous V-gene assignment; clonotypes were defined by identical CDR3 sequence. For downstream analysis, VDJtools 1.1.1, tcR 2.2.3, Treemap and vegan Shannon diversity in R 3.4.4 were used. Public reads were reanalyzed in TCRdb with CATT, and rows carrying the same DNA were merged afterwards. These V and J calls rely on TCRdb rather than the paper's analysis. The sample contains about 25,000 delta-chain clones, more than 6% of them found a single time. The top ten clonotypes cover 0.8% to 1% of the sample.

Trimmed from V: 3 bases; trimmed from J: 3 bases; junction bases lacking a gene match: 12. The germline V gene encodes CDR1 TSWWSYY and CDR2 QGS. Spanning cysteine to phenylalanine, the CDR3 consists of 18 amino acids. This entry keeps only the CDR3 DNA: 54 bases, framed from base 1. This clone was detected a few times. Which antigen it targets is not known. Per-base quality was not reported, and no clone a single base away is much larger than it. The TCR originated in a girl under three years old who had congenital heart surgery. Specimen: Vdelta1+ gamma-delta thymocytes from the thymus. The cell subset or site label, as the study defines it: FACS-sorted CD3+ TCRalphabeta- TCRVdelta1+ TCRVdelta2- thymocytes. The receptor chain draws on TRDV1 and TRDJ1; TRDD3 lines up with 11 middle nucleotides. The CDR3 amino acid sequence is: CALGEFLLGGYGSDKLIF. The DNA sequence is given as TGTGCTCTTGGGGAGTTCCTACTTGGGGGATACGGGTCCGATAAACTCATCTTT.